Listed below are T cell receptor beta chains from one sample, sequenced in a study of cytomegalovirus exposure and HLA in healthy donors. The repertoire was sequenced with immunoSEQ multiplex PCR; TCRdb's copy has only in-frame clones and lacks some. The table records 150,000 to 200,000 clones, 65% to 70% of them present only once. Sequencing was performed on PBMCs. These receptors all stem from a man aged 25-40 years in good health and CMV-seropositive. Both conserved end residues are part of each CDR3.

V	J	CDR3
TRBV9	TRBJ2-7	CASSVEAGWSYEQYF
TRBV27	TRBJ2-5	CASSSNQETQYF
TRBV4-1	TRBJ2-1	CASSLLRDGGDNEQFF
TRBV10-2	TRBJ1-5	CASSLNPLYSNQPQHF
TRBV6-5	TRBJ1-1	CASRLKPTGEAEAFF
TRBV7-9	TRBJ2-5	CASSLVSGGGETQYF
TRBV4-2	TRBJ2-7	CASSQDTGGGPYEQYF
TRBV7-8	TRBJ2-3	CASSSSGTGPTDTQYF
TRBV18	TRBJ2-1	CASSPPQREGDEQFF
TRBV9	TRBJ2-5	CASSVSASNQETQYF
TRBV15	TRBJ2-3	CATSRGTGRGAKGTDTQYF
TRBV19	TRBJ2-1	CASSFLLANEQFF
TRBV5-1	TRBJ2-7	CASSLATSGDEQYF
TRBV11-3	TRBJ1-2	CASSLDHGGGAGYTF
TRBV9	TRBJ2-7	CASSVEGTEAYEQYF
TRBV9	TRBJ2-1	CASSRQNSYNEQFF
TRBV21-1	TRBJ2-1	CASSKFPSGTNNEQFF
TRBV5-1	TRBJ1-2	CASGGQASWGYTF
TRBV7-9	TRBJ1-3	CASSVTGTGNTIYF
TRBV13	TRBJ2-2	CATLLGAANTGELFF
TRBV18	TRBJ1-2	CASSPLREYGYTF
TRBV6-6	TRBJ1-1	CASSYLRLDLGTEAFF
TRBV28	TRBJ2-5	CASNLRRVEETQYF
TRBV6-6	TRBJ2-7	CASRPGQNSYEQYF
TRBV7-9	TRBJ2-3	CASSLRTSWEADTQYF
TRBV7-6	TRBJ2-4	CASSRVPGVGPELIAKNIQYF
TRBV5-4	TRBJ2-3	CASSLGTSRSTDTQYF
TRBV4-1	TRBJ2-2	CASSQDLSGGPGELFF
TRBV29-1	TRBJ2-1	CSGDPAGGIAYNEQFF
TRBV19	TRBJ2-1	CASSQTSDYNMGGPYWVTYNEQFF
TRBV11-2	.	CASSSFQYEQYF
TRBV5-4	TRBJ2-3	CASSRLAGSTDTQYF
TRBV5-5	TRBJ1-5	CASSLLGGQPQHF
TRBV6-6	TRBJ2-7	CASSYLRGSYEQYF
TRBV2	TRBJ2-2	CASSGQANTGELFF
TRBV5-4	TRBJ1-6	CASSRIETGIEPLHF
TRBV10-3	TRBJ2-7	CAIRDTTYEQYF
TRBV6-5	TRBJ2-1	CASSFKLDQQLNEQFF
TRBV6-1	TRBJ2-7	CASSKDSGSYSSYEQYF
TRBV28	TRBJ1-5	CASRAPGQGAYQPQHF
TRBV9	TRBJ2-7	CASSVEGGDYTEQYF
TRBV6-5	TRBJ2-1	CASSYSAGSYNEQFF
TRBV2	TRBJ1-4	CASSVYQGQELFF
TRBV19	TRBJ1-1	CASSVQHRAGNTEAFF
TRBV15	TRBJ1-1	CATSSNPTGRVAFF
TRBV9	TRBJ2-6	CASSPVGSGANVLTF
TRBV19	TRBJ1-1	CASSRENTEAFF
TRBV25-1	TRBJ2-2	CASSEGGTGELFF
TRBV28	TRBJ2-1	CASSGTVYNEQFF
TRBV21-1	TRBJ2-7	CASSTGMTGPPYSYEQYF